This T cell receptor beta chain was captured in a study of shared clonotypes between healthy human individuals. In the study overall: CD8 memory received one plate per donor, CD8 naive two, CD4 memory three and CD4 naive three.

The CDR3 is made up of 14 amino acids. Trimming removed 8 bases at V and 0 bases at J, with 11 bases between. Germline CDR1 is MNHEY and CDR2 is SVGAGI. Profiled with immunoSEQ multiplex PCR; TCRdb holds only in-frame clones, not every one. Among 2,100,000 or so clones listed, about 94% were seen once. The source is a man aged 18 to 30 in good health. Sequenced material: naive CD4+ T cells sorted from blood. Subset denoted: CD45RA+ positively selected. V gene TRBV6-5 combines with J gene TRBJ1-3, with no clear D. CDR3 in DNA: TGTGCCAGCGGTTCCGGTAGCTCTGGAAACACCATATATTTT. The encoded protein is CASGSGSSGNTIYF.